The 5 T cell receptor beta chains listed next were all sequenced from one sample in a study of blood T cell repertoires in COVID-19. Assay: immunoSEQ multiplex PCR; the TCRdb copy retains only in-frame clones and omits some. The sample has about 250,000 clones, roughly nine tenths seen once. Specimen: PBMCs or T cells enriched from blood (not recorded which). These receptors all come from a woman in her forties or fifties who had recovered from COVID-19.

The CDR3 sequence is CASRVSASGYEQYF. The CDR3 coding sequence is TGTGCCAGCAGGGTTTCCGCGTCTGGCTACGAGCAGTACTTC. This chain connects TRBV2 to TRBJ2-7; D uncertain. From germline, CDR1 is SNHLY and CDR2 FYNNEI. V gave up 6 bases and J gave up 3 bases, with 15 bases separating them. CDR3 length equals 14 residues.

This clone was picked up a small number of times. The CDR3 sequence is CASSQEARTEAFF. For the CDR3, the DNA is TGTGCCAGCAGCCAAGAAGCGAGAACTGAAGCTTTCTTT. The chain recombines TRBV14 with TRBJ1-1; no reliable D call. The CDR3 totals 13 residues. From germline, CDR1 is SGHDN and CDR2 FVKESK. V was pared by 0 bases and J by 5 bases, with 7 bases between.

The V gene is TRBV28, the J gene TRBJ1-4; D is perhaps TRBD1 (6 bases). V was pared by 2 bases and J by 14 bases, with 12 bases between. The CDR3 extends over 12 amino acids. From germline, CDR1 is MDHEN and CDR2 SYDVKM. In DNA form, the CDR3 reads TGTGCCAGCAGTTTAGGACAGTTCGACCTGTTTTTT. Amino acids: CASSLGQFDLFF.

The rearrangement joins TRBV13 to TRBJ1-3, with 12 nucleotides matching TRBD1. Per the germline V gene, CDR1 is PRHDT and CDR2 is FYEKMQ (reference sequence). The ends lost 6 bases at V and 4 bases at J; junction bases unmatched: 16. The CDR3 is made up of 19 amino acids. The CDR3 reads CASSRWGQGAAPTGNTIYF. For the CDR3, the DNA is TGTGCCAGCAGTCGGTGGGGACAGGGGGCCGCTCCCACCGGAAACACCATATATTTT.

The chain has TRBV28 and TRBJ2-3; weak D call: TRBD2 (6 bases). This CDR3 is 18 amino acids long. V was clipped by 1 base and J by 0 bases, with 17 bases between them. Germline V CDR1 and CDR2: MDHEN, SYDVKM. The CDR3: CASSLLGWIAVSTDTQYF. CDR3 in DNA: TGTGCCAGCAGTTTATTAGGATGGATAGCGGTGAGCACAGATACGCAGTATTTT.